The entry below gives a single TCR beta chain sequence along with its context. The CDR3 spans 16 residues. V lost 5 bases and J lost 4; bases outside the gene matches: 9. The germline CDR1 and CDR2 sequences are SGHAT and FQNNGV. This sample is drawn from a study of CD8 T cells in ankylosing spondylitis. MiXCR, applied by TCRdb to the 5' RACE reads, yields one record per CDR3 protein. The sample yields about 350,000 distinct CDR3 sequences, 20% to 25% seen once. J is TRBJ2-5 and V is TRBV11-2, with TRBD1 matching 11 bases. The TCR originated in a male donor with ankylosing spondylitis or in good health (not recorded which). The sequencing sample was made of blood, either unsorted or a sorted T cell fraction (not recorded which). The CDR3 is CASSLGQGVISETQYF. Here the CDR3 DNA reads TGTGCCAGCAGCCTGGGACAGGGGGTTATATCAGAGACCCAGTACTTC.